A selection of T cell receptor beta chains follows, all from one sample in a study of shared clonotypes between healthy human individuals. Produced via immunoSEQ multiplex PCR; TCRdb's table is partial and in-frame only. The sample contains 1.5 million to 2.5 million clones, about 95% of which appear only once. The sample comprised naive CD8+ T cells sorted from blood. These TCRs come from a man aged 18 to 29 in good health. CDR3s include the opening cysteine and the closing phenylalanine or tryptophan. D genes are given only for firm matches. Not every row has a clone size; where given, it reads once, few, many or a size class.

cdr3_nt cdr3_aa clone_size cdr3_length j_call v_call d_call
TGTGCCAGCAGCTTAGCCACCGGGGAGCTGTTTTTT CASSLATGELFF . 12 TRBJ2-2 TRBV7-8 .
TGTGCCAGCAGCTCAAAGGACAGGGACTCTGAAGCTTTCTTT CASSSKDRDSEAFF once 14 TRBJ1-1 TRBV7-2 TRBD1
TGTGCCAGCAGCTCCCAACCCCTAGCGGGGGTTTACGAGCAGTACTTC CASSSQPLAGVYEQYF . 16 TRBJ2-7 TRBV5-4 TRBD2
TGTGCCAGCAGTTTATATGCACAGGACTATGCCTACGAGCAGTACTTC CASSLYAQDYAYEQYF . 16 TRBJ2-7 TRBV27 .
TGTGCCAGCAGCCAACAGGGAAGTGAAGCTTTCTTT CASSQQGSEAFF . 12 TRBJ1-1 TRBV7-9 .
TGCGCCAGCAGCCAATACAGGGGCCTTGATTCACCCCTCCACTTT CASSQYRGLDSPLHF . 15 TRBJ1-6 TRBV4-1 TRBD1
TGTGCCAGCAGCGGTAGGTTGACAGGACTGAACACCGGGGAGCTGTTTTTT CASSGRLTGLNTGELFF . 17 TRBJ2-2 TRBV9 .
TGCAGCGTTGTGGGACTTAGCACTGGGGAGTTCTTC CSVVGLSTGEFF once 12 TRBJ2-1 TRBV29-1 .
TGTGCCACCTTTACAGATACGCAGTATTTT CATFTDTQYF . 10 TRBJ2-3 TRBV2 .
TGTGCCAGCAGTGCCGGGACAGGGGGCACTGAAGCTTTCTTT CASSAGTGGTEAFF once 14 TRBJ1-1 TRBV27 TRBD1
TGTGCCAGCAGTGAATGGGACAGGGGTAATGTAGAGACCCAGTACTTC CASSEWDRGNVETQYF . 16 TRBJ2-5 TRBV2 TRBD1
TGTGCCAGCAGCTCTACGTTTAGCTCCTACAATGAGCAGTTCTTC CASSSTFSSYNEQFF once 15 TRBJ2-1 TRBV7-9 .
TGTGCCAGCACCCCCGGAGGGACGGACTCCTACGAGCAGTACTTC CASTPGGTDSYEQYF . 15 TRBJ2-7 TRBV9 .
TGCGCCAGCAGTCAAATTAGGGACAATTGGCAGTACTTC CASSQIRDNWQYF . 13 TRBJ2-7 TRBV23-1 .
TGTGCCAGCAAAAAGTTTAATGGAAACACCATATATTTT CASKKFNGNTIYF . 13 TRBJ1-3 TRBV6-1 .
TGTGCCAGCAGCTTAGCTGCAGGGGCCCTCCACTTT CASSLAAGALHF . 12 TRBJ1-6 TRBV7-9 .
TGTGCCAGCAGTCCTTTTGACCCCTGGAATCAGCCCCAGCATTTT CASSPFDPWNQPQHF . 15 TRBJ1-5 TRBV28 .
TGTGCCAGCAGCCCGGACAGGGTTCAGCCCCAGCATTTT CASSPDRVQPQHF . 13 TRBJ1-5 TRBV28 TRBD1
TGTGCCAGCAGTTACGGGGAGAACACTGAAGCTTTCTTT CASSYGENTEAFF . 13 TRBJ1-1 TRBV6-5 .
TGTGCCAGCAGCTTAAACGACGGGAGGGCCCGAAATGAGCAGTTCTTC CASSLNDGRARNEQFF . 16 TRBJ2-1 TRBV7-9 TRBD2
TGTGCCAGCAGCCAAGAGGGGACTAGCGGGGCCGCTACCTACGAGCAGTACTTC CASSQEGTSGAATYEQYF . 18 TRBJ2-7 TRBV4-2 TRBD2
TGCGCCAGCAGCCAAGCGACTAGCGGGATAGATACGCAGTATTTT CASSQATSGIDTQYF . 15 TRBJ2-3 TRBV4-1 TRBD2
TGTGCCACCAGCAGGGCAACAGAGGGGGTCAACAATGAGCAGTTCTTC CATSRATEGVNNEQFF . 16 TRBJ2-1 TRBV15 .
TGCGCCAGCAGCCAAGATACTGGATTTTGGGACTATGGCTACACCTTC CASSQDTGFWDYGYTF . 16 TRBJ1-2 TRBV4-1 .
TGTGCCAGCAGTGATGGACAGAACACCGGGGAGCTGTTTTTT CASSDGQNTGELFF . 14 TRBJ2-2 TRBV2 .
TGTGCTAGTGGAAGGGACTACCTCATCTACAATGAGCAGTTCTTC CASGRDYLIYNEQFF . 15 TRBJ2-1 TRBV12-5 TRBD2
TGTGCCAGCAGCGAGCCGGGACAGCAAGAGACCCAGTACTTC CASSEPGQQETQYF . 14 TRBJ2-5 TRBV2 TRBD1
TGTGCCAGCAGTCCCCAGACAGGGATTACTTCACCCCTCCACTTT CASSPQTGITSPLHF . 15 TRBJ1-6 TRBV28 TRBD1
TGCAGCGTTGAATACGGGACAGGGCTATTCGAGCAGTACTTC CSVEYGTGLFEQYF . 14 TRBJ2-7 TRBV29-1 TRBD1
TGTGCCAGCAGCTTCGGTCGAGACTGGAGCTCCTACGAGCAGTACTTC CASSFGRDWSSYEQYF . 16 TRBJ2-7 TRBV11-2 .
TGTGCCAGCAGCTTCGGATCCGGGACAGGGAACAATGAGCAGTTCTTC CASSFGSGTGNNEQFF . 16 TRBJ2-1 TRBV5-6 TRBD1
TGCGCCAGCAGCCATCCCAGGGGGGAAGAGACCCAGTACTTC CASSHPRGEETQYF . 14 TRBJ2-5 TRBV4-1 .
TGTGCCAGCAGTTTCGGACAGGGAAACATTCAGTACTTC CASSFGQGNIQYF . 13 TRBJ2-4 TRBV27 TRBD1
TGCGCCAGCAGCCGTACAGGAAGCTCTGAAGCTTTCTTT CASSRTGSSEAFF . 13 TRBJ1-1 TRBV4-1 .
TGTGCCAGCAGCCCCCCCGACGGGGAGACCCAGTACTTC CASSPPDGETQYF . 13 TRBJ2-5 TRBV13 .
TGCGCCAGCAGCCAAGAGGTAGGGAAGGCCTACGAGCAGTACTTC CASSQEVGKAYEQYF . 15 TRBJ2-7 TRBV4-1 .
TGTGCCAGCAGCCAAGAAGACGGGCTGGGTAATCAGCCCCAGCATTTT CASSQEDGLGNQPQHF few 16 TRBJ1-5 TRBV4-2 .
TGTGCCAGCAGTTTACAGGGGGGGAATTCACCCCTCCACTTT CASSLQGGNSPLHF . 14 TRBJ1-6 TRBV27 TRBD1
TGCGCCAGCAGCCCCGGGACTAGCGGGAGTCCAGATACGCAGTATTTT CASSPGTSGSPDTQYF . 16 TRBJ2-3 TRBV4-3 TRBD2
TGTGCCTGGAGTTGGGTCCACGAGCAGTACTTC CAWSWVHEQYF . 11 TRBJ2-7 TRBV30 .
TGTGCCAGCAGATTAGCGGGAGTCGGAAATGAGCAGTTCTTC CASRLAGVGNEQFF once 14 TRBJ2-1 TRBV27 TRBD2
TGTGCCAGCGGCGGAGGGGCCGAGCAGTACTTC CASGGGAEQYF once 11 TRBJ2-7 TRBV25-1 .
TGTGCCACCTCGACAGGGGACTACGAGCAGTACTTC CATSTGDYEQYF . 12 TRBJ2-7 TRBV19 TRBD1
TGCGCCAGCAGCCGGTTATTTGGGAGCGGGAGCAATAGCACAGATACGCAGTATTTT CASSRLFGSGSNSTDTQYF . 19 TRBJ2-3 TRBV4-3 TRBD2
TGTGCCAGCAGCTTACTCAGTTATGGGACAGGGCTCGCCGGGGAGCTGTTTTTT CASSLLSYGTGLAGELFF . 18 TRBJ2-2 TRBV7-6 TRBD1
TGTGCCAGAACCCTGGACAGGGTTCCCTATGGCTACACCTTC CARTLDRVPYGYTF . 14 TRBJ1-2 TRBV5-3 TRBD1